The source of this TCR beta chain is a study of glioma-infiltrating T cells after dendritic cell vaccination. Study details: Between about 2003 and 2012, patients got autologous tumor lysate-pulsed dendritic cell vaccines.

Generated by immunoSEQ multiplex PCR, the TCRdb table keeps only in-frame clones and is missing some. The table shows 90,000 to 95,000 clones, with approximately 75% occurring only once. This clone was observed a handful of times. Time point indicated: after dendritic cell vaccination, including at tumor progression/relapse. This CDR3 contains 15 residues. The trim removed 0 bases at V and 8 bases at J, leaving 7 bases unmatched. The germline V gene encodes CDR1 MGHRA and CDR2 YSYEKL. This specimen was blood, taken after dendritic cell vaccination. The chain uses TRBV4-1 and TRBJ1-2; 9 bases agree with TRBD1. The receptor was isolated from a human donor with glioblastoma. This CDR3 reads CASSQEGTGKRGYTF. The CDR3 DNA reads TGCGCCAGCAGCCAAGAAGGGACAGGGAAAAGAGGCTACACCTTC.